This T cell receptor (beta chain) was recovered during a study of blood T cell repertoires in COVID-19 (TCRdb year 2020). About the investigation overall: Samples from collaborators originated in the United States, Italy and Spain and spanned both the acute and convalescent phases of COVID-19. The prospective study material was composed of cDNA or gDNA derived from T cells, B-cell-depleted T cells, or PBMCs. Subjects who had been exposed to COVID-19, were actively infected with it, or had recovered from it provided the deeply sampled blood TCRbeta repertoires that made up the dataset. The repertoires were released in a freely available public database intended as a resource for research on the immune response to SARS-CoV-2. The samples were drawn from two sources: the first 160 participants of the ongoing ImmuneRACE study, and 1,254 subjects contributed by 6 global collaborators. Sample metadata almost always included a de-identified subject ID, COVID-19 status, age in years and sex. Where HLA class I and class II types were available, the types were taken from metadata supplied by the sample provider, not from assay-based typing. General findings and caveats noted by the study authors: The amount of clinical and demographic metadata varied by source and participant and was provided uncurated.

Whole blood was collected in K2EDTA tubes by collaborating institutions according to the institutions' own protocols. For TCRbeta analysis, collaborators shipped samples in one of three forms: frozen whole blood, isolated PBMCs, or DNA extracted from either of those sample types. For CDR1 and CDR2, the germline V gene lists LGHNA and YSLEER. Inclusive of the bounding cysteine and phenylalanine, the CDR3 is 16 residues long. CDR3 DNA is the only sequence kept; it has 48 bases, read in frame from the first base. At the junction V is shortened by 0 bases and J by 2 bases, with 14 bases in between. The immunoSEQ Assay, a bias-controlled multiplex PCR, was used to amplify TCRbeta CDR3 regions from genomic DNA. The original methods were these. Nucleated cell counts per sample were estimated from amplification of reference gene primers within the assay. To quantify the absolute abundance of each unique TCRbeta CDR3 rearrangement, sequence reads were collapsed and filtered. For each sample, productive Simpson clonality was calculated as the square root of Simpson's diversity index over productive rearrangements. TCRdb's version of the immuneACCESS table is confined to in-frame rearrangements and falls short of the full clone set. An unresolved V gene accounts for under half of the shortfall where checked; the remainder is of unknown origin. V, J and clone size are those of that table, while D and trimming were read from the DNA. This sample gives a few hundred thousand clones in total; approximately 85% of them show up just once. The top ten clones comprise over 0.95% of the sample.

About this clone itself: Its antigen is still unknown. No qualities accompany the bases; no much larger clone lies one base away.

The rearrangement combines TRBV4-3 with TRBJ2-7, with a tentative D gene TRBD2 over 7 matching bases. The source of this sequence is a man between 40 and 49 years old with acute or convalescent COVID-19. The specimen sequenced was peripheral blood. The CDR3 has the sequence CASSQELAGAPYEQYF. The DNA is TGCGCCAGCAGCCAAGAGTTGGCGGGGGCCCCCTACGAGCAGTACTTC.